This T cell receptor (beta chain) was identified in a study of human T cells and chemical hapten exposure. Overall study context: Small pooled library volume differences chiefly drove per-sample TCR yield variation.

Time point described: healthy volunteer bleed at 2 weeks. The total RNA was obtained from whole blood that was not fractionated. This clonotype appeared a few times. Antigen unknown. Overall study findings and caveats: After DPC sensitization, TCRs above 1 in 1000 frequency showed no change.

In the original processing: There were a median of approximately 88,000 TCRs per sample, with a range from about 23,224 to 690,600. TCRdb recomputed calls from the RACE reads with MiXCR, one row per CDR3 protein. TCRdb's processing, not the authors' own work, is the source of the V and J calls. The table shows 130,000 or so distinct CDR3 sequences, with more than 7.5% occurring only once. The sample consisted of whole blood. The source is a male donor in good health. Some clones in this sample may be carry-over from other donors' samples.

The CDR3 spells CASSLDPGTDTQYF. The CDR3 DNA reads TGCGCCAGCAGCTTGGATCCGGGAACAGATACGCAGTATTTT. The chain has TRBV5-1 and TRBJ2-3, with D perhaps TRBD2 (5 bases). The V end was cut by 0 bases, the J end by 3 bases, with 8 bases between. This CDR3 spans 14 amino acids. Germline CDR1 reads SGHRS; CDR2 reads YFSETQ.